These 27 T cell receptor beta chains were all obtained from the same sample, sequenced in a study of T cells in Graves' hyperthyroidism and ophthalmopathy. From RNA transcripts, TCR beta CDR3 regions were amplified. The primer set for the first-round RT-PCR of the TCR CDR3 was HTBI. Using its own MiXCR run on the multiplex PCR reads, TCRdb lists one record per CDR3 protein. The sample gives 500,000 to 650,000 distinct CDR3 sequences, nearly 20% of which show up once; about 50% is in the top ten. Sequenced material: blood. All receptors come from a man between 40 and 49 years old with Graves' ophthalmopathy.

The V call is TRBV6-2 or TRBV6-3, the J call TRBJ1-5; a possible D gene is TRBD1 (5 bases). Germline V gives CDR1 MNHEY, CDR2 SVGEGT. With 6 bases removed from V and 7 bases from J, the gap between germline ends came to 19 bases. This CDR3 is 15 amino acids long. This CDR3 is CASRSLGAEGQPQHF. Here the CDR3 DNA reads TGTGCCAGCAGGAGCCTAGGGGCAGAAGGACAGCCCCAGCATTTT.

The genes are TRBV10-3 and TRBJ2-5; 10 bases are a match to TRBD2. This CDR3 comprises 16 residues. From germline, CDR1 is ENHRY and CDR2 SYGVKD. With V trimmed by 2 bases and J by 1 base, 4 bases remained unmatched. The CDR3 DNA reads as TGTGCCATCAGTGAGAAGGGACTAGCGAGCCAAGAGACCCAGTACTTC. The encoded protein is CAISEKGLASQETQYF.

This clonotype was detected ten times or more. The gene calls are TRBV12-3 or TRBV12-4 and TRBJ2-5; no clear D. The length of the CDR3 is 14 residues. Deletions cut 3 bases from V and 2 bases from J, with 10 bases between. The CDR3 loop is CASSFEAAQETQYF. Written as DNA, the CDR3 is TGTGCCAGCAGTTTTGAGGCAGCTCAAGAGACCCAGTACTTC.

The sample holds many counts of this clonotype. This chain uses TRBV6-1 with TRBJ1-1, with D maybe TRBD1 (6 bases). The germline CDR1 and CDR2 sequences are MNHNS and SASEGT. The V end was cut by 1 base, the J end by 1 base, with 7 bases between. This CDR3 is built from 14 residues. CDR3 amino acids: CASSEGQANTEAFF. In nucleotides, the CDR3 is TGTGCCAGCAGTGAAGGACAGGCGAACACTGAAGCTTTCTTT.

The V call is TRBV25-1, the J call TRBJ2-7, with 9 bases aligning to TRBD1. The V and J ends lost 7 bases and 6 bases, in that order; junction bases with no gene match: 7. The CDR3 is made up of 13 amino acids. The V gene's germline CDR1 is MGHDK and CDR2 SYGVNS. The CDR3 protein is CASTGTGILEQYF. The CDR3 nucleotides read TGTGCCAGCACCGGGACAGGGATTCTCGAGCAGTACTTC.

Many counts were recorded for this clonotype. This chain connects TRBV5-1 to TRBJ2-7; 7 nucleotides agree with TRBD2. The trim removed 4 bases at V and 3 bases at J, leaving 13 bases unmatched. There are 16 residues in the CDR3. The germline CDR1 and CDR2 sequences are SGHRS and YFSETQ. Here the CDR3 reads CASSRGRGANVYEQYF. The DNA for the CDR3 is TGCGCCAGCAGCCGGGGGAGGGGTGCCAATGTCTACGAGCAGTACTTC.

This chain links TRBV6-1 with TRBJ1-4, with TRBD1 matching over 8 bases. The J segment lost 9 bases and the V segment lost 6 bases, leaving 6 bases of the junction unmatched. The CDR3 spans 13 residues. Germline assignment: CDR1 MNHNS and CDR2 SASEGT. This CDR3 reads CASRGGQAQKLFF. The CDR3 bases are TGTGCCAGCAGAGGGGGACAGGCACAAAAACTGTTTTTT.

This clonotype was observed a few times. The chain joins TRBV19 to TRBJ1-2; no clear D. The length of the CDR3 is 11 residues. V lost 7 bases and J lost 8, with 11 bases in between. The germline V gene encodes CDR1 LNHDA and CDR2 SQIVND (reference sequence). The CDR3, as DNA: TGTGCCAGTACGACGAGAATCGGCTACACCTTC. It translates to CASTTRIGYTF.

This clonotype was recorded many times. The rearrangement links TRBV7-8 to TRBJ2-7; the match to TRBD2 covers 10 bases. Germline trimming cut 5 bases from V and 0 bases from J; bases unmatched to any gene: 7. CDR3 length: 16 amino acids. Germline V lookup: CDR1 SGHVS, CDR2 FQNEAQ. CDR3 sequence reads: CASSLGTSDSSYEQYF. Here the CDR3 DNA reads TGTGCCAGCAGCCTTGGGACTAGCGATAGCTCCTACGAGCAGTACTTC.

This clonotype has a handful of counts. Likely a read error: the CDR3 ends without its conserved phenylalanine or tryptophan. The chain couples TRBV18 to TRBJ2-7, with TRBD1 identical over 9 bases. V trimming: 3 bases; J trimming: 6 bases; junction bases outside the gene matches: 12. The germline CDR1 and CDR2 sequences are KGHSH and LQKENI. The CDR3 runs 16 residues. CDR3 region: CASSPPRGTGSAEQYL. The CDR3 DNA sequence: TGTGCCAGCTCACCCCCTAGGGGGACAGGGAGCGCCGAGCAGTACCTC.

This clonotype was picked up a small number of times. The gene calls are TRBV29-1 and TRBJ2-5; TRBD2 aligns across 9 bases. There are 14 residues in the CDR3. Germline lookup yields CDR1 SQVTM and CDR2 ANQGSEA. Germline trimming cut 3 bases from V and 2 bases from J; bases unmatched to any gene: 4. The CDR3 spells CSVDPAGGQETQYF. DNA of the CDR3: TGCAGCGTTGACCCAGCGGGGGGACAAGAGACCCAGTACTTC.

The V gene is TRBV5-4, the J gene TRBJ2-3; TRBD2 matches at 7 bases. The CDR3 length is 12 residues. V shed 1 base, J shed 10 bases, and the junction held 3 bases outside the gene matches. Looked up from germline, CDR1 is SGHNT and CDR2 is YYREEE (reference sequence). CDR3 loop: CASSLWGGPQYF. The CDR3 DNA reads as TGTGCCAGCAGCTTGTGGGGGGGTCCGCAGTATTTT.

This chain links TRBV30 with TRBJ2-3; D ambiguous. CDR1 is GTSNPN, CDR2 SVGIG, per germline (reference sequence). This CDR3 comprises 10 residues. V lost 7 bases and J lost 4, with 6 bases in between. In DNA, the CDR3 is TGTGCCTTATCCCCAGATACGCAGTATTTT. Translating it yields CALSPDTQYF. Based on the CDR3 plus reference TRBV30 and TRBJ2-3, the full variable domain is SQTIHQWPATLVQPVGSPLSLECTVEGTSNPNLYWYRQAAGRGLQLLFYSVGIGQISSEVPQNLSASRPQDRQFILSSKKLLLSDSGFYLCALSPDTQYFGPGTRLTVL.

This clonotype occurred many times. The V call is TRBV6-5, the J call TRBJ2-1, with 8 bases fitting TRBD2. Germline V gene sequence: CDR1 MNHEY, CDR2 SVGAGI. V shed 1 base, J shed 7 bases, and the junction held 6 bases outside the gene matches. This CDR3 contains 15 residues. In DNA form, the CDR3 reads TGTGCCAGCAGTTACTTAGCGGGGAGGGTGAATGAGCAGTTCTTC. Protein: CASSYLAGRVNEQFF.

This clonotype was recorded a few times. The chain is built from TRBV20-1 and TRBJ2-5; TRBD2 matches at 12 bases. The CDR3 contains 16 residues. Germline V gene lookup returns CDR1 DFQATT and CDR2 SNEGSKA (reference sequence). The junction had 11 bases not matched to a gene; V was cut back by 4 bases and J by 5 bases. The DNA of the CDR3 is TGCAGTGCTACCCGACTAGCGGGAGATCTTGGGGAGACCCAGTACTTC. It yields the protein CSATRLAGDLGETQYF.

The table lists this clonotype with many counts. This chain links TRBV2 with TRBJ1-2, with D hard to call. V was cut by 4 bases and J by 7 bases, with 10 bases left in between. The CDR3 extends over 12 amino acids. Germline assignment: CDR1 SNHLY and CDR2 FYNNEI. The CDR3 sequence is CASSGAVGGYTF. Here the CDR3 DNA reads TGTGCCAGCAGTGGAGCGGTCGGTGGCTACACCTTC.

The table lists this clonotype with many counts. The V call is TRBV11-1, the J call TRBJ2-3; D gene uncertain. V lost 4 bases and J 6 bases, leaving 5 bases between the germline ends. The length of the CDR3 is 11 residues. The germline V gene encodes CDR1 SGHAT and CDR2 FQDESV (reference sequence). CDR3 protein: CASSWSDTQYF. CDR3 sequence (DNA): TGTGCCAGCAGCTGGTCCGATACGCAGTATTTT.

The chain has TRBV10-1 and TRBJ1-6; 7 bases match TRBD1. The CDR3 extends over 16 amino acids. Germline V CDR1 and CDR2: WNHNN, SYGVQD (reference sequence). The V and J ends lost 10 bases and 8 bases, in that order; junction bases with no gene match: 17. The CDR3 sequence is CAIHPRQGETYSPLHF. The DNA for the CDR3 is TGCGCCATTCACCCTCGACAGGGTGAAACCTATTCACCCCTCCACTTT.

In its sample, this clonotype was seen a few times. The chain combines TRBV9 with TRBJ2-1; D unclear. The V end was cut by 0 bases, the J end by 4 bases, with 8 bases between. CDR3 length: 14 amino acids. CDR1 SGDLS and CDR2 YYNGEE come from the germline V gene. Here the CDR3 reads CASSVVDRYNEQFF. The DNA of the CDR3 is TGTGCCAGCAGCGTAGTAGACCGTTACAATGAGCAGTTCTTC.

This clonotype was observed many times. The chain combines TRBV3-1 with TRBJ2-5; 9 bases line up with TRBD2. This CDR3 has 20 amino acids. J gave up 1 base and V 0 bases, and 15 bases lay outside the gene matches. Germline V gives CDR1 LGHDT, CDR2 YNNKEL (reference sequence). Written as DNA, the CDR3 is TGTGCCAGCAGCCAAGATCGAAGGCTAGCGGGGCGGAACCTCCAAGAGACCCAGTACTTC. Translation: CASSQDRRLAGRNLQETQYF.

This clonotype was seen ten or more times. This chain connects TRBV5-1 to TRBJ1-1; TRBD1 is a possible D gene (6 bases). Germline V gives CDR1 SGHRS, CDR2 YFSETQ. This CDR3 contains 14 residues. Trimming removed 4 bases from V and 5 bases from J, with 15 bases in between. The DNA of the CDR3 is TGCGCCAGCAGCGAAACAGGGAGCGGGACTGAAGCTTTCTTT. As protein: CASSETGSGTEAFF. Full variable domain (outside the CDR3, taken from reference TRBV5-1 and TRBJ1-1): KAGVTQTPRYLIKTRGQQVTLSCSPISGHRSVSWYQQTPGQGLQFLFEYFSETQRNKGNFPGRFSGRQFSNSRSEMNVSTLELGDSALYLCASSETGSGTEAFFGQGTRLTVV.

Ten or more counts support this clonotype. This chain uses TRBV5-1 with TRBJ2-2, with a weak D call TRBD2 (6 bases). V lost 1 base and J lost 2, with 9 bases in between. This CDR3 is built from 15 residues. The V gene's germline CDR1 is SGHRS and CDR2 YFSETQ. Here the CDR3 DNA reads TGCGCCAGCAGCTTGTCGGGGGTTAACACCGGGGAGCTGTTTTTT. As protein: CASSLSGVNTGELFF.

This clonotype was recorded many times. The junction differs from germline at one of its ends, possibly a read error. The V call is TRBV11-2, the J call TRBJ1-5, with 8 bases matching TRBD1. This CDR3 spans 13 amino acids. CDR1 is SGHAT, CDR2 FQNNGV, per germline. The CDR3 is CASSLDRGQPQHF. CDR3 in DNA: TGTGCCAGCAGCCTAGACAGGGGTCAGCCCCAGCATTTT.

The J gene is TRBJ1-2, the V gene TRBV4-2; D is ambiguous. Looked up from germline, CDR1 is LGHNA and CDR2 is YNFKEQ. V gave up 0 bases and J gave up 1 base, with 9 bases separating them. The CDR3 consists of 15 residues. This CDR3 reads CASSQDLSYNYGYTF. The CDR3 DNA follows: TGTGCCAGCAGCCAAGATCTTTCCTATAACTATGGCTACACCTTC.

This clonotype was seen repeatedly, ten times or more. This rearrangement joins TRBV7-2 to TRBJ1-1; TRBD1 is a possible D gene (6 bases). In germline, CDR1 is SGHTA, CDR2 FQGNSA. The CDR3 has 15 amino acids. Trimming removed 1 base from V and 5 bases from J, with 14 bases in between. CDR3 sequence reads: CASSLEFVGGTEAFF. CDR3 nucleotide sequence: TGTGCCAGCAGCTTAGAGTTCGTAGGGGGGACTGAAGCTTTCTTT. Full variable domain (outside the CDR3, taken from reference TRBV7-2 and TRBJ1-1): GAGVSQSPSNKVTEKGKDVELRCDPISGHTALYWYRQSLGQGLEFLIYFQGNSAPDKSGLPSDRFSAERTGGSVSTLTIQRTQQEDSAVYLCASSLEFVGGTEAFFGQGTRLTVV.

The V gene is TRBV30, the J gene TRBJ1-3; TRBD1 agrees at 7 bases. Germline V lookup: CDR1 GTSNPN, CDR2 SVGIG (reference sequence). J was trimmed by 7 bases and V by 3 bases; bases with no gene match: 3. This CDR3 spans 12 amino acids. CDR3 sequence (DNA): TGTGCCTGGAGGGCGACAGGGAACACCATATATTTT. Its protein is CAWRATGNTIYF. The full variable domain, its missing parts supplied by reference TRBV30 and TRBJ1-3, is SQTIHQWPATLVQPVGSPLSLECTVEGTSNPNLYWYRQAAGRGLQLLFYSVGIGQISSEVPQNLSASRPQDRQFILSSKKLLLSDSGFYLCAWRATGNTIYFGEGSWLTVV.

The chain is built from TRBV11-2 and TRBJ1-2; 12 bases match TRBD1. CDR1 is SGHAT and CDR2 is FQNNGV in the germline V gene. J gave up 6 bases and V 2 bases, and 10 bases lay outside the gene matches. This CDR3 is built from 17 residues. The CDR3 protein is CASSLFGRGQGADGYTF. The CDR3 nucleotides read TGTGCCAGCAGCTTATTCGGGAGGGGACAGGGGGCCGATGGCTACACCTTC.